The 31 T cell receptor beta chains given below trace back to one sample, sequenced in a study of T cell changes during pregnancy in multiple sclerosis. Profiled with immunoSEQ multiplex PCR; TCRdb holds only in-frame clones, not every one. This repertoire shows around 85,000 clones, roughly nine tenths found once; its top ten account for approximately 3.3%. The input for sequencing was PBMCs, taken in the first trimester of pregnancy. These TCRs come from a female donor in good health, serving as a control in a pregnancy study. Some clones in this sample may be carry-over from other donors' samples.

This rearrangement joins TRBV27 to TRBJ2-1; 10 bases map to TRBD2. The CDR3 is 14 amino acids. Germline V gene sequence: CDR1 MNHEY, CDR2 SMNVEV (reference sequence). Trimming took 6 bases from V and 4 from J; bases not matched to a gene: 3. CDR3 protein: CASRGLADYNEQFF. The DNA of the CDR3 is TGTGCCAGCAGAGGACTAGCGGATTACAATGAGCAGTTCTTC.

This clone was seen only once. J is TRBJ2-1 and V is TRBV19, with 7 bases that match TRBD1. J lost 3 bases, V lost 6 bases, and 2 bases had no gene match. Germline CDR1 LNHDA, CDR2 SQIVND (reference sequence). The CDR3 consists of 13 residues. The CDR3 loop reads CASSRGNYNEQFF. The CDR3 bases are TGTGCCAGTAGCAGGGGGAACTACAATGAGCAGTTCTTC.

The chain uses TRBV19 and TRBJ2-1; 12 bases match TRBD2. This CDR3 spans 15 amino acids. Losses at the gene ends were 6 bases for V and 7 bases for J; bases not matched to a gene: 7. Germline V gene sequence: CDR1 LNHDA, CDR2 SQIVND (reference sequence). Here the CDR3 reads CASRLLAGGGNEQFF. In nucleotides, the CDR3 is TGTGCCAGTAGGCTTCTAGCGGGAGGGGGGAATGAGCAGTTCTTC.

V and J are TRBV27 and TRBJ1-4; 7 positions agree with TRBD1. In germline, CDR1 is MNHEY, CDR2 SMNVEV (reference sequence). V shed 7 bases and J 4 bases; nucleotides not matched to a gene: 9. The CDR3 extends over 15 amino acids. CDR3 protein: CASTPYSGGNEKLFF. The CDR3 DNA follows: TGTGCCAGCACTCCTTATTCAGGGGGTAATGAAAAACTGTTTTTT.

V gene TRBV2 combines with J gene TRBJ2-7, with D unresolved. This CDR3 has 10 amino acids. V shed 6 bases and J shed 4 bases, with 4 bases lying between them. Germline-derived CDR1 and CDR2 are SNHLY and FYNNEI. This chain's CDR3 is CASSTYEQYF. CDR3 coding DNA: TGTGCCAGCAGCACTTACGAGCAGTACTTC.

V and J are TRBV19 and TRBJ1-2; TRBD1 is a possible D gene (6 bases). The CDR3 has 14 amino acids. Per the germline V gene, CDR1 is LNHDA and CDR2 is SQIVND (reference sequence). V was trimmed by 5 bases and J by 4 bases, leaving 14 bases between them. The CDR3 bases are TGTGCCAGTAGTGGGTCGGACAGAATCTATGGCTACACCTTC. It encodes CASSGSDRIYGYTF.

There are a few counts of this clone. CDR3 DNA: TGTGCCAGCAGTGAAGTGGTGTCGAGCTCCTACGAGCAGTACTTC. Translated: CASSEVVSSSYEQYF. The chain has TRBV6-1 and TRBJ2-7; D call uncertain. CDR1 and CDR2 from the germline V gene are MNHNS and SASEGT. This CDR3 region has 15 residues. Trimming removed 1 base from V and 0 bases from J, with 10 bases in between.

The chain combines TRBV11-2 with TRBJ2-5; the match to TRBD2 covers 9 bases. The CDR3 consists of 15 residues. CDR1 and CDR2 from the germline V gene are SGHAT and FQNNGV. Unmatched junction bases numbered 8, after V lost 4 bases and J lost 5 bases. CDR3 DNA: TGTGCCAGCAGCTCACAAGCGGGGGGTTCGGAGACCCAGTACTTC. Amino acids: CASSSQAGGSETQYF.

CDR3 protein: CASSSLGTATNEKLFF. The CDR3 nucleotides are TGTGCCAGCAGCAGCTTAGGGACAGCAACTAATGAAAAACTGTTTTTT. The V gene is TRBV7-9, the J gene TRBJ1-4; 7 bases map to TRBD1. J gave up 0 bases and V 5 bases, and 6 bases lay outside the gene matches. The CDR3 length is 16 residues. Germline loops: CDR1 SEHNR, CDR2 FQNEAQ (reference sequence).

The chain has TRBV7-8 and TRBJ1-2; D not certain. The CDR3 spans 15 residues. Germline V CDR1 and CDR2: SGHVS, FQNEAQ. V dropped 3 bases and J dropped 0 bases, with 11 bases sitting between them. CDR3 in DNA: TGTGCCAGCAGCTTGAGTCCTGCAACTAACTATGGCTACACCTTC. Encoded protein: CASSLSPATNYGYTF.

The chain recombines TRBV28 with TRBJ2-5; possible D gene TRBD2, 6 bases. The assigned J gene may be wrong: the sequence end matches TRBJ2-7 better. CDR3 length equals 16 residues. Germline loops: CDR1 MDHEN, CDR2 SYDVKM. CDR3 sequence reads: CASSQVSSAVSYEQYF. Here the CDR3 DNA reads TGTGCCAGCAGTCAGGTTTCTAGCGCGGTTTCCTACGAGCAGTACTTC.

The chain combines TRBV28 with TRBJ2-7; D unresolved. Per the germline V gene, CDR1 is MDHEN and CDR2 is SYDVKM. The ends were cut back, 5 bases at V and 2 bases at J, with 16 bases in the middle. The CDR3 has 15 residues. The CDR3 sequence: CASSPLSSRAYEQYF. The CDR3 DNA sequence: TGTGCCAGCAGTCCTTTATCGTCGAGAGCCTACGAGCAGTACTTC. Filled out from reference TRBV28 and TRBJ2-7, the complete variable domain reads DVKVTQSSRYLVKRTGEKVFLECVQDMDHENMFWYRQDPGLGLRLIYFSYDVKMKEKGDIPEGYSVSREKKERFSLILESASTNQTSMYLCASSPLSSRAYEQYFGPGTRLTVT.

This chain links TRBV19 with TRBJ2-3; D is possibly TRBD1 (7 bases). Germline CDR1 LNHDA, CDR2 SQIVND (reference sequence). This CDR3 has 15 amino acids. Deletions cut 5 bases from V and 0 bases from J, with 12 bases between. The CDR3 sequence is CASSPGGPSTDTQYF. CDR3 sequence (DNA): TGTGCCAGTAGTCCAGGGGGGCCTAGCACAGATACGCAGTATTTT.

V and J are TRBV7-9 and TRBJ1-1; D uncertain. The CDR3 consists of 14 residues. The germline V gene has CDR1 SEHNR and CDR2 FQNEAQ (reference sequence). Trimming stripped 1 base from V and 5 bases from J, with 11 bases between. The CDR3: CASSLDGRRTEAFF. The CDR3 DNA reads as TGTGCCAGCAGCTTAGATGGGAGGAGGACTGAAGCTTTCTTT. The variable domain in full, completed from reference TRBV7-9 and TRBJ1-1, reads DTGVSQNPRHKITKRGQNVTFRCDPISEHNRLYWYRQTLGQGPEFLTYFQNEAQLEKSRLLSDRFSAERPKGSFSTLEIQRTEQGDSAMYLCASSLDGRRTEAFFGQGTRLTVV.

The chain couples TRBV6-4 to TRBJ2-3, with 11 bases aligning to TRBD1. Germline V CDR1 and CDR2: MRHNA, SNTAGT. Trimming at V came to 4 bases and at J to 4 bases, leaving 1 base not matched to a gene. This CDR3 is built from 14 residues. The CDR3 reads CASSGTGGADTQYF. The CDR3 DNA is TGTGCCAGCAGTGGGACAGGGGGCGCAGATACGCAGTATTTT.

The rearrangement uses TRBV19 and TRBJ1-5; D ambiguous. Germline loops: CDR1 LNHDA, CDR2 SQIVND (reference sequence). This CDR3 spans 15 amino acids. V was pared by 5 bases and J by 5 bases, with 16 bases between. CDR3 sequence reads: CASSPARVLDQPQHF. CDR3 DNA sequence: TGTGCCAGTAGTCCAGCTCGGGTTTTAGATCAGCCCCAGCATTTT.

The gene calls are TRBV6-6 and TRBJ1-5; 7 bases match TRBD1. Losses at the gene ends were 6 bases for V and 0 bases for J; bases not matched to a gene: 5. CDR3 length: 15 residues. Germline assignment: CDR1 MNHNY and CDR2 SVGAGI (reference sequence). The CDR3, as DNA: TGTGCCAGCAGACTAACAGGGGATAGCAATCAGCCCCAGCATTTT. Translating gives CASRLTGDSNQPQHF.

The CDR3 is CASSQVGTASGDTQYF. CDR3 nucleotides: TGCGCCAGCAGCCAAGTGGGTACGGCTAGCGGTGATACGCAGTATTTT. The rearrangement links TRBV4-3 to TRBJ2-3; 7 nucleotides agree with TRBD2. With V trimmed by 1 base and J by 6 bases, 10 bases remained unmatched. CDR1 LGHNA and CDR2 YSLEER come from the germline V gene. This CDR3 is built from 16 residues.

This rearrangement joins TRBV28 to TRBJ2-1; 9 bases map to TRBD2. The trim removed 7 bases at V and 5 bases at J, leaving 9 bases unmatched. This CDR3 has 15 amino acids. Germline CDR1 reads MDHEN; CDR2 reads SYDVKM. This CDR3 reads CASTLGLAGNNEQFF. In DNA form, the CDR3 reads TGTGCCAGCACCTTGGGACTAGCCGGGAACAATGAGCAGTTCTTC.

The chain combines TRBV5-6 with TRBJ1-3; TRBD1 might be the D (5 bases). The germline CDR1 and CDR2 sequences are SGHDT and YYEEEE. Trimming stripped 3 bases from V and 3 bases from J, with 10 bases between. The CDR3 contains 14 residues. CDR3 sequence (DNA): TGTGCCAGCAGCTCCACCAGGGTTGGAAACACCATATATTTT. This sequence encodes CASSSTRVGNTIYF.

The V and J genes are TRBV6-1 and TRBJ2-1; 9 bases are a match to TRBD2. The trim removed 6 bases at V and 7 bases at J, leaving 7 bases unmatched. The CDR3 runs to 14 residues. Germline V gene sequence: CDR1 MNHNS, CDR2 SASEGT. DNA for the CDR3: TGTGCCAGCAGCCTTAGCGGGAGTGAGAATGAGCAGTTCTTC. Translation gives CASSLSGSENEQFF.

Written as DNA, the CDR3 is TGTGCCAGCAGCATATATAGCGGAGAGACCCAGTACTTC. Translating it yields CASSIYSGETQYF. J is TRBJ2-5 and V is TRBV5-6, with D tentatively TRBD2 (6 bases). CDR1 and CDR2 from the germline V gene are SGHDT and YYEEEE. The CDR3 extends over 13 amino acids. V was trimmed by 4 bases and J by 4 bases, leaving 11 bases between them.

This clone came up once. V usage is TRBV4-1 and J usage is TRBJ1-5, with a weak D call TRBD1 (6 bases). Germline V CDR1 and CDR2: MGHRA, YSYEKL. The CDR3 runs 15 residues. The germline V and J ends were trimmed by 2 bases and 1 base, with 9 bases remaining between them. The CDR3 region has the DNA TGCGCCAGCAGCCAACTCAGGGGCAGCAATCAGCCCCAGCATTTT. Its protein product is CASSQLRGSNQPQHF.

The chain joins TRBV6-1 to TRBJ1-5, with a possible D match to TRBD1 (5 bases). The CDR3 length is 14 residues. V was pared by 10 bases and J by 5 bases, with 18 bases between. Germline CDR1 reads MNHNS; CDR2 reads SASEGT. CDR3 bases: TGTGCCACCCTTACAGGCGAGAAGCATCAGCCCCAGCATTTT. The encoded protein is CATLTGEKHQPQHF.

The chain has TRBV18 and TRBJ2-1; 7 nucleotides line up with TRBD2. The CDR3 totals 17 residues. Losses at the gene ends were 0 bases for V and 1 base for J; bases not matched to a gene: 6. CDR1 is KGHSH, CDR2 LQKENI, per germline. CDR3 sequence reads: CASSPPTSTRSYNEQFF. Here the CDR3 DNA reads TGTGCCAGCTCACCACCGACTAGCACGAGGTCCTACAATGAGCAGTTCTTC.

The chain carries TRBV19 and TRBJ2-7, with a possible D match to TRBD1 (7 bases). This CDR3 has 18 residues. The germline CDR1 and CDR2 sequences are LNHDA and SQIVND (reference sequence). V lost 4 bases and J 0 bases, leaving 22 bases between the germline ends. CDR3 sequence reads: CASSTEGATSISSYEQYF. The CDR3 DNA sequence: TGTGCCAGTAGTACGGAGGGGGCCACCTCAATAAGCTCCTACGAGCAGTACTTC.

The chain combines TRBV28 with TRBJ2-1; 13 positions agree with TRBD2. V trimming: 5 bases; J trimming: 8 bases; junction bases outside the gene matches: 9. The CDR3 is made up of 16 amino acids. Germline V lookup: CDR1 MDHEN, CDR2 SYDVKM. CDR3 DNA sequence: TGTGCCAGCAGTCCTCCGGGACTAGCGGGAAACCATGAGCAGTTCTTC. This encodes CASSPPGLAGNHEQFF.

As DNA, the CDR3 is TGTGCCAGCAGTTTACTAGCGGGGGCATCAGATACGCAGTATTTT. Protein sequence: CASSLLAGASDTQYF. V and J are TRBV2 and TRBJ2-3; 11 bases match TRBD2. This CDR3 comprises 15 residues. Germline CDR1 is SNHLY and CDR2 is FYNNEI. V was pared by 5 bases and J by 4 bases, with 5 bases of the junction left unmatched. Looking up the rest from reference TRBV2 and TRBJ2-3 gives the full variable domain: EPEVTQTPSHQVTQMGQEVILRCVPISNHLYFYWYRQILGQKVEFLVSFYNNEISEKSEIFDDQFSVERPDGSNFTLKIRSTKLEDSAMYFCASSLLAGASDTQYFGPGTRLTVL.

The V gene is TRBV4-2, the J gene TRBJ2-5; a weak D match, TRBD1 (5 bases). Trimming left V 1 base short and J 4 bases short, with 10 bases between. Looked up from germline, CDR1 is LGHNA and CDR2 is YNFKEQ. The CDR3 contains 14 residues. The chain's CDR3 is CASSQGGRAETQYF. The CDR3 DNA reads TGTGCCAGCAGCCAAGGGGGCAGGGCAGAGACCCAGTACTTC.

The chain combines TRBV6-1 with TRBJ2-1, with 7 positions matching TRBD1. The CDR3 covers 17 residues. CDR1 is MNHNS, CDR2 SASEGT, per germline. With V trimmed by 2 bases and J by 3 bases, 10 bases remained unmatched. CDR3 DNA: TGTGCCAGCAGTGAACGTGAAGGGGGCAGGTTCTACAATGAGCAGTTCTTC. Translated, it gives CASSEREGGRFYNEQFF.

This clone has more than one count but fewer than ten. The chain combines TRBV5-6 with TRBJ1-1; D gene ambiguous. The CDR3 runs to 14 residues. The germline V gene has CDR1 SGHDT and CDR2 YYEEEE. With 7 bases removed from V and 0 bases from J, the gap between germline ends came to 13 bases. The CDR3 spells CASRWSSMNTEAFF. The CDR3 DNA reads as TGTGCCAGCCGATGGAGCTCCATGAACACTGAAGCTTTCTTT.